This T cell receptor (beta chain) was sequenced during a study of tumor and adjacent non-tumor tissue in lung cancer. Study outcomes and limitations: Tumor repertoires had a smaller top 100 clone share than normal lung.

As concerns this clonotype: Its antigen is unknown. A junction boundary mismatches the germline segment, possibly from a read error.

RNA was extracted from bulk tissue without any cell sorting. This non-tumor lung sample came from over 3 cm beyond the tumor edge. TCRbeta libraries were built with three rounds of nested PCR, modified from ARM-PCR. TCRdb itself ran the multiplex PCR reads through MiXCR, one entry per CDR3 protein. Found here are 90,000 to 100,000 distinct CDR3 sequences, 80% of them singletons; the top ten hold more than 25%. Input material: distant non-tumor lung tissue. This sequence originates from a man aged 55 to 70 with small cell lung cancer.

CDR3 amino acids: CTSTNRGDGDTGELFF. CDR3 DNA sequence: TGTACCAGCACCAATCGGGGGGACGGTGACACAGGGGAGCTGTTTTTT. The chain joins TRBV5-5 to TRBJ2-2; 7 bases align to TRBD2. The CDR3 consists of 16 residues. Germline CDR1 is SGHKS and CDR2 is YYEKEE (reference sequence). Looking up the rest from reference TRBV5-5 and TRBJ2-2 gives the full variable domain: DAGVTQSPTHLIKTRGQQVTLRCSPISGHKSVSWYQQVLGQGPQFIFQYYEKEERGRGNFPDRFSARQFPNYSSELNVNALLLGDSALYLCTSTNRGDGDTGELFFGEGSRLTVL.